The 20 T cell receptor beta chains listed next were all sequenced from one sample in a study of blood T cell repertoires in COVID-19. The protocol was immunoSEQ multiplex PCR, while the TCRdb copy is restricted to in-frame clones and leaves out a portion. Of almost 400,000 clones listed, around 87% are singletons. Specimen: PBMCs or T cells enriched from blood (not recorded which). The receptors originated from a woman aged 30 to 39 with acute COVID-19.

The J gene is TRBJ2-2, the V gene TRBV7-6; unclear D gene. CDR3 length equals 17 residues. Germline V gene lookup returns CDR1 SGHVS and CDR2 FNYEAQ. Trimming stripped 3 bases from V and 4 bases from J, with 18 bases between. CDR3 amino acids: CASSFSVPFPITGELFF. CDR3 in DNA: TGTGCCAGCAGCTTTTCAGTCCCCTTTCCCATCACCGGGGAGCTGTTTTTT.

The V call is TRBV7-2, the J call TRBJ2-3, with 10 nucleotides matching TRBD2. Germline V lookup: CDR1 SGHTA, CDR2 FQGNSA. Trimming took 2 bases from V and 4 from J; bases not matched to a gene: 6. The CDR3 is made up of 16 amino acids. The CDR3 nucleotides read TGTGCCAGCAGCTTACGAGCGGGGGGGCAGGCAGATACGCAGTATTTT. Encoded protein: CASSLRAGGQADTQYF. The whole variable domain, filled in from reference TRBV7-2 and TRBJ2-3, reads GAGVSQSPSNKVTEKGKDVELRCDPISGHTALYWYRQSLGQGLEFLIYFQGNSAPDKSGLPSDRFSAERTGGSVSTLTIQRTQQEDSAVYLCASSLRAGGQADTQYFGPGTRLTVL.

The chain carries TRBV6-5 and TRBJ1-4; no firm D call. The CDR3 loop spans 12 amino acids. The germline V gene has CDR1 MNHEY and CDR2 SVGAGI. CDR3 sequence reads: CPYLATNEKLFF. As DNA, the CDR3 is TGTCCCTACCTCGCAACTAATGAAAAACTGTTTTTT.

The rearrangement uses TRBV10-3 and TRBJ2-1, with 7 positions matching TRBD2. With 0 bases clipped from V and 7 bases from J, the junction kept 6 bases outside the gene matches. Germline V gives CDR1 ENHRY, CDR2 SYGVKD. The CDR3 contains 15 residues. CDR3 in amino acids: CAISESGAGRNEQFF. CDR3 sequence (DNA): TGTGCCATCAGTGAGTCGGGAGCGGGGAGAAATGAGCAGTTCTTC.

This chain uses TRBV19 with TRBJ1-1; D is ambiguous. The germline V gene has CDR1 LNHDA and CDR2 SQIVND (reference sequence). Trimming took off 10 bases at V and 7 bases at J, with 22 bases between the two ends. The CDR3 covers 14 residues. The CDR3, as DNA: TGTGCCACCATACTAGGACCCGAACTGGTTGAAGCTTTCTTT. Its translation: CATILGPELVEAFF. The complete variable domain, with remaining parts taken from reference TRBV19 and TRBJ1-1, reads DGGITQSPKYLFRKEGQNVTLSCEQNLNHDAMYWYRQDPGQGLRLIYYSQIVNDFQKGDIAEGYSVSREKKESFPLTVTSAQKNPTAFYLCATILGPELVEAFFGQGTRLTVV.

The chain recombines TRBV2 with TRBJ1-1, with D uncertain. V lost 7 bases to trimming and J lost 4 bases, with 7 bases between them. This CDR3 comprises 11 residues. CDR1 SNHLY and CDR2 FYNNEI come from the germline V gene. CDR3 in DNA: TGTGCCAGCAATCCGTCCACTGAAGCTTTCTTT. Translation: CASNPSTEAFF. The entire variable domain, with the rest obtained from reference TRBV2 and TRBJ1-1, is as follows: EPEVTQTPSHQVTQMGQEVILRCVPISNHLYFYWYRQILGQKVEFLVSFYNNEISEKSEIFDDQFSVERPDGSNFTLKIRSTKLEDSAMYFCASNPSTEAFFGQGTRLTVV.

This clone came up a few times. This chain links TRBV25-1 with TRBJ1-1; D gene unclear. Trimming removed 6 bases from V and 6 bases from J, with 8 bases in between. CDR1 MGHDK and CDR2 SYGVNS come from the germline V gene. The CDR3 spans 11 residues. CDR3 in DNA: TGTGCCAGCAGGGCAGGTCCTGAAGCTTTCTTT. Amino acids: CASRAGPEAFF.

This chain connects TRBV27 to TRBJ2-6; no clear D gene. This CDR3 has 15 amino acids. Trimming removed 3 bases at V and 0 bases at J, with 6 bases between. Germline lookup yields CDR1 MNHEY and CDR2 SMNVEV (reference sequence). The CDR3 loop reads CASSLHSSGANVLTF. CDR3 sequence (DNA): TGTGCCAGCAGTTTGCATAGCTCTGGGGCCAACGTCCTGACTTTC.

This clone was counted a few times. This sequence joins TRBV27 and TRBJ2-2; 8 nucleotides match TRBD2. The CDR3 contains 19 residues. CDR1 is MNHEY and CDR2 is SMNVEV in the germline V gene (reference sequence). The J segment lost 0 bases and the V segment lost 5 bases, leaving 14 bases of the junction unmatched. Here the CDR3 reads CASSQFPPAGGPNTGELFF. The CDR3 coding sequence is TGTGCCAGCAGTCAGTTTCCTCCCGCGGGGGGCCCGAACACCGGGGAGCTGTTTTTT.

This chain connects TRBV7-9 to TRBJ1-1; D ambiguous. Germline assignment: CDR1 SEHNR and CDR2 FQNEAQ (reference sequence). Trimming pared 6 bases from V and 1 base from J, leaving 9 bases between. This CDR3 is 13 amino acids long. In nucleotides, the CDR3 is TGTGCCAGCAGTTCACTACGGAACACTGAAGCTTTCTTT. Translation gives CASSSLRNTEAFF.

V usage is TRBV30 and J usage is TRBJ1-1; D is unresolved. This CDR3 region has 14 residues. V was cut by 0 bases and J by 12 bases, with 20 bases left in between. Germline V lookup: CDR1 GTSNPN, CDR2 SVGIG (reference sequence). The CDR3 DNA reads TGTGCCTGGAGTGTATCGGGTGTTGTCCGGGTAACTTTCTTT. The encoded protein is CAWSVSGVVRVTFF.

The genes are TRBV7-2 and TRBJ2-5; weak D call: TRBD1 (6 bases). The germline V and J ends were trimmed by 5 bases and 3 bases, with 25 bases remaining between them. Germline V gene lookup returns CDR1 SGHTA and CDR2 FQGNSA. The CDR3 consists of 18 residues. CDR3 loop: CASSPDTSLDRKKETQYF. Written as DNA, the CDR3 is TGTGCCAGCAGCCCCGACACTTCCCTGGACAGAAAAAAAGAGACCCAGTACTTC.

In nucleotides, the CDR3 is TGTGCTAGTGGTTTGGAGAGGGCAGGCCTGCGGGGAGCTTTCTTT. This codes for CASGLERAGLRGAFF. The chain joins TRBV12-5 to TRBJ1-1; no reliable D call. The CDR3 totals 15 residues. Trimming pared 1 base from V and 10 bases from J, leaving 19 bases between. Germline V gene data show CDR1 as LGHNT and CDR2 as FRNRAP.

The chain is built from TRBV10-3 and TRBJ1-2, with 7 bases that match TRBD1. CDR1 is ENHRY, CDR2 SYGVKD, per germline. V lost 4 bases and J lost 1; bases outside the gene matches: 6. This CDR3 region has 15 residues. The CDR3 loop is CAISGRGQNNYGYTF. CDR3 bases: TGTGCCATCAGTGGTAGGGGACAGAATAACTATGGCTACACCTTC.

The rearrangement joins TRBV10-1 to TRBJ2-1; a weak D match, TRBD1 (6 bases). The CDR3 covers 15 residues. V lost 8 bases, J lost 0 bases, and 14 bases lay in between. CDR1 is WNHNN, CDR2 SYGVQD, per germline (reference sequence). CDR3 DNA sequence: TGCGCCAGCTCGGACAGTTTAGGCTCCTACAATGAGCAGTTCTTC. This gives the protein CASSDSLGSYNEQFF.

V is TRBV9 and J is TRBJ2-1, with D tentatively TRBD2 (6 bases). The CDR3 length is 15 residues. CDR1 and CDR2 from the germline V gene are SGDLS and YYNGEE. V lost 0 bases to trimming and J lost 4 bases, with 11 bases between them. The CDR3 is CASSVDSGVYNEQFF. For the CDR3, the DNA is TGTGCCAGCAGCGTAGACTCGGGGGTATACAATGAGCAGTTCTTC.

This rearrangement joins TRBV6-5 to TRBJ1-1; possibly TRBD1 for D (6 bases). From germline, CDR1 is MNHEY and CDR2 SVGAGI. The CDR3 is 14 residues long. V dropped 6 bases and J dropped 8 bases, with 19 bases sitting between them. The CDR3 coding sequence is TGTGCCAGCAGGCATCTCCAAGCCCAGGGGGAAGCTTTCTTT. Its protein is CASRHLQAQGEAFF.

V gene TRBV20-1 combines with J gene TRBJ2-7; 8 bases fit TRBD1. The CDR3 has 11 amino acids. V was pared by 3 bases and J by 8 bases, with 3 bases of the junction left unmatched. CDR1 DFQATT and CDR2 SNEGSKA come from the germline V gene (reference sequence). CDR3 nucleotide sequence: TGCAGTGCTAGGGACAGGGCACAGCAGTACTTC. Translated: CSARDRAQQYF.

This chain connects TRBV24-1 to TRBJ2-3; 10 nucleotides line up with TRBD1. The CDR3 length is 15 residues. Germline CDR1 reads KGHDR; CDR2 reads SFDVKD. Germline trimming cut 6 bases from V and 4 bases from J; bases unmatched to any gene: 6. CDR3 sequence: CATSNPGTGADTQYF. CDR3 DNA: TGTGCCACCAGTAACCCCGGGACAGGGGCAGATACGCAGTATTTT.

The CDR3 reads CASSPGQGVAEAFF. DNA of the CDR3: TGTGCCAGCAGCCCCGGACAGGGGGTTGCTGAAGCTTTCTTT. This chain uses TRBV6-5 with TRBJ1-1; 10 bases match TRBD1. The V segment lost 6 bases and the J segment 6 bases; nucleotides outside the gene matches: 7. CDR1 is MNHEY, CDR2 SVGAGI, per germline. This CDR3 is built from 14 residues.